The 29 T cell receptor beta chains below were found in one sample sequenced in a study of human T cells and chemical hapten exposure. Specified time point: healthy volunteer bleed at 2 weeks. Total RNA was isolated from unfractionated whole blood. Each CDR3 protein gets one entry after TCRdb re-called the RACE reads with MiXCR. The table lists 25,000 to 35,000 distinct CDR3 sequences, 7.4% of them singletons. The sample was whole blood. The receptors originated from a human donor in good health. Some clones in this sample may be carry-over from other donors' samples.

The rearrangement joins TRBV7-8 to TRBJ2-7; TRBD2 might be the D (5 bases). Trimming shortened V by 1 base and J by 3 bases, and 10 bases separated the two germline ends. The CDR3 length is 14 residues. Germline CDR1 reads SGHVS; CDR2 reads FQNEAQ. In DNA form, the CDR3 reads TGTGCCAGCAGCTTAGAAGGAGGTAGCTACGAGCAGTACTTC. Translation: CASSLEGGSYEQYF.

This clonotype came up many times. The chain joins TRBV29-1 to TRBJ1-2; no reliable D call. Trimming took off 5 bases at V and 7 bases at J, with 11 bases between the two ends. This CDR3 has 11 amino acids. Germline V gives CDR1 SQVTM, CDR2 ANQGSEA. CDR3 loop: CSVTSLGGYTF. Written as DNA, the CDR3 is TGCAGCGTTACATCCCTGGGTGGCTACACCTTC.

This clonotype was picked up many times. The chain carries TRBV6-2 or TRBV6-3 and TRBJ2-1; D might be TRBD1 (5 bases). Germline CDR1 and CDR2: MNHEY and SVGEGT. V lost 7 bases, J lost 9 bases, and 10 bases lay in between. The CDR3 loop spans 11 amino acids. Written as DNA, the CDR3 is TGTGCCAGCAACTGGGGCGGTGAGCAGTTCTTC. Amino acid sequence: CASNWGGEQFF.

This chain links TRBV5-1 with TRBJ2-5; D remains ambiguous. The CDR3 length is 14 residues. CDR1 and CDR2 from the germline V gene are SGHRS and YFSETQ. Trimming pared 2 bases from V and 8 bases from J, leaving 16 bases between. The DNA for the CDR3 is TGCGCCAGCAGCTTATCCCAAGCCCAGAAAACCCAGTACTTC. It translates to CASSLSQAQKTQYF. The full variable domain, rest sourced from reference TRBV5-1 and TRBJ2-5, is KAGVTQTPRYLIKTRGQQVTLSCSPISGHRSVSWYQQTPGQGLQFLFEYFSETQRNKGNFPGRFSGRQFSNSRSEMNVSTLELGDSALYLCASSLSQAQKTQYFGPGTRLLVL.

This clonotype has a count of ten or more. The chain is built from TRBV20-1 and TRBJ2-1; 10 bases are a match to TRBD2. Germline CDR1 reads DFQATT; CDR2 reads SNEGSKA (reference sequence). This CDR3 spans 15 amino acids. V shed 2 bases and J 5 bases; nucleotides not matched to a gene: 6. CDR3 residues: CSARSSGRENNEQFF. Here the CDR3 DNA reads TGCAGTGCTAGATCAAGCGGGAGGGAGAACAATGAGCAGTTCTTC.

This clonotype was counted at least ten times. This chain links TRBV6-6 with TRBJ2-1; possible D gene TRBD2, 6 bases. The V gene lost 7 bases and the J gene lost 4 bases, with 14 bases spanning the gap. The germline V gene encodes CDR1 MNHNY and CDR2 SVGAGI (reference sequence). The CDR3 runs 14 residues. CDR3 sequence: CASTTGTRYNEQFF. Written as DNA, the CDR3 is TGTGCCAGCACAACCGGGACTCGTTACAATGAGCAGTTCTTC.

This clonotype was detected ten times or more. An end of the junction differs from the germline gene, which may be a read error. V gene TRBV4-3 combines with J gene TRBJ2-2, with 7 positions matching TRBD2. This CDR3 has 14 residues. CDR1 is LGHNA and CDR2 is YSLEER in the germline V gene. The CDR3 is CASSQDSGGGELFF. In DNA form, the CDR3 reads TGTGCCAGCAGCCAAGACTCGGGAGGCGGGGAGCTGTTTTTT.

V and J are TRBV28 and TRBJ1-5; D is possibly TRBD1 (5 bases). In germline, CDR1 is MDHEN, CDR2 SYDVKM. Between the trimmed V and J ends, which lost 3 bases and 4 bases, there was a span of 13 bases. The CDR3 spans 15 residues. CDR3 in DNA: TGTGCCAGCAGTTTGCCAGGGAGGAAGAATCAGCCCCAGCATTTT. It is translated as CASSLPGRKNQPQHF.

In its sample, this clonotype was seen once. V usage is TRBV7-9 and J usage is TRBJ2-1, with TRBD1 identical over 7 bases. Germline CDR1 reads SEHNR; CDR2 reads FQNEAQ (reference sequence). The CDR3 contains 15 residues. V lost 3 bases, J lost 5 bases, and 7 bases stayed unmatched. CDR3 sequence reads: CASSFRDRQDNEQFF. The CDR3 DNA reads TGTGCCAGCAGCTTCCGGGACAGACAAGACAATGAGCAGTTCTTC.

This clonotype was counted only a few times. The chain couples TRBV18 to TRBJ1-5; D remains unclear. This CDR3 comprises 14 residues. Germline V lookup: CDR1 KGHSH, CDR2 LQKENI. Trimming left V 3 bases short and J 0 bases short, with 6 bases between. The DNA of the CDR3 is TGTGCCAGCTCACCCGGCGGTAGCAATCAGCCCCAGCATTTT. It encodes CASSPGGSNQPQHF. The whole variable domain, remainder taken from reference TRBV18 and TRBJ1-5, is NAGVMQNPRHLVRRRGQEARLRCSPMKGHSHVYWYRQLPEEGLKFMVYLQKENIIDESGMPKERFSAEFPKEGPSILRIQQVVRGDSAAYFCASSPGGSNQPQHFGDGTRLSIL.

This clonotype was recorded many times. The chain employs TRBV20-1 and TRBJ1-2, with a tentative D call TRBD1 (6 bases). With 1 base removed from V and 4 bases from J, the gap between germline ends came to 13 bases. Germline V gene sequence: CDR1 DFQATT, CDR2 SNEGSKA (reference sequence). The CDR3 consists of 14 residues. The CDR3 DNA reads as TGCAGTGCTAGAGGTCGAGAGGGGGTCTATGGCTACACCTTC. This gives the protein CSARGREGVYGYTF.

This clonotype was found a few times. The V gene is TRBV5-4, the J gene TRBJ2-3; tentative D call: TRBD1 (6 bases). Germline V CDR1 and CDR2: SGHNT, YYREEE (reference sequence). V was cut by 0 bases and J by 5 bases, with 16 bases left in between. The CDR3 has 16 residues. CDR3 bases: TGTGCCAGCAGCTTGGACCGTGGGGGCCCTGGAGATACGCAGTATTTT. Amino acid sequence: CASSLDRGGPGDTQYF.

The sample holds many counts of this clonotype. Compared with germline, one end of the junction differs, possibly owing to a read error. This chain connects TRBV13 to TRBJ2-7, with D possibly matching TRBD2 (6 bases). CDR3 length: 12 amino acids. Per germline, CDR1 PRHDT and CDR2 FYEKMQ (reference sequence). As DNA, the CDR3 is TGTGCCAGCAGCCTAGGAGGGAACGAGCAGTACTTC. It specifies CASSLGGNEQYF.

At least ten counts were recorded for this clonotype. The chain links TRBV19 to TRBJ1-6; D is unclear. The V and J ends lost 6 bases and 9 bases respectively, with 18 bases between them. The CDR3 runs to 15 residues. CDR1 is LNHDA, CDR2 SQIVND, per germline (reference sequence). In nucleotides, the CDR3 is TGTGCCAGTAGACCTACACTAAGTGGCGTTTCACCCCTCCACTTT. Its translation is CASRPTLSGVSPLHF. Together with reference TRBV19 and TRBJ1-6, the CDR3 gives the full variable domain: DGGITQSPKYLFRKEGQNVTLSCEQNLNHDAMYWYRQDPGQGLRLIYYSQIVNDFQKGDIAEGYSVSREKKESFPLTVTSAQKNPTAFYLCASRPTLSGVSPLHFGNGTRLTVT.

The sample holds many counts of this clonotype. The V gene is TRBV20-1, the J gene TRBJ1-6; D unresolved. The CDR3 runs 16 residues. V was pared by 5 bases and J by 0 bases, with 14 bases between. Germline CDR1 and CDR2: DFQATT and SNEGSKA (reference sequence). The CDR3 DNA reads TGCAGTGCTCAGCGAGAAGAGGGCTCCTATAATTCACCCCTCCACTTT. Its protein is CSAQREEGSYNSPLHF.

The rearrangement links TRBV27 to TRBJ1-1; no definite D call. The V end was cut by 6 bases, the J end by 5 bases, with 10 bases between. The germline gives CDR1 MNHEY, CDR2 SMNVEV (reference sequence). There are 12 residues in the CDR3. Written as DNA, the CDR3 is TGTGCCAGCAGCGGAAGGAGGACTGAAGCTTTCTTT. Its protein product is CASSGRRTEAFF.

V and J are TRBV29-1 and TRBJ1-1; D is ambiguous. The CDR3 is made up of 14 amino acids. Germline loops: CDR1 SQVTM, CDR2 ANQGSEA. V was clipped by 3 bases and J by 1 base, with 12 bases between them. The CDR3 loop is CSVEGLGRNTEAFF. Here the CDR3 DNA reads TGCAGCGTTGAGGGCCTAGGAAGGAACACTGAAGCTTTCTTT.

The chain joins TRBV20-1 to TRBJ1-5; D call uncertain. The CDR3 consists of 12 residues. Germline V gene data show CDR1 as DFQATT and CDR2 as SNEGSKA (reference sequence). The V end lost 8 bases, the J end lost 6 bases, and 14 bases lay between the germline ends. CDR3 bases: TGCAGTAGGTTCCGCGATATTCAGCCCCAGCATTTT. Translated: CSRFRDIQPQHF.

The rearrangement links TRBV11-1 to TRBJ2-7, with 7 bases matching TRBD1. The germline V gene encodes CDR1 SGHAT and CDR2 FQDESV (reference sequence). V lost 3 bases and J lost 0; bases outside the gene matches: 5. The CDR3 is 15 amino acids. CDR3 sequence reads: CASSFQGVSSYEQYF. For the CDR3, the DNA is TGTGCCAGCAGCTTTCAGGGGGTCAGCTCCTACGAGCAGTACTTC.

The genes are TRBV20-1 and TRBJ2-7; D is uncertain. Trimming stripped 0 bases from V and 5 bases from J, with 8 bases between. Germline V lookup: CDR1 DFQATT, CDR2 SNEGSKA (reference sequence). The CDR3 is made up of 12 amino acids. CDR3 amino acids: CSARDSRNEQYF. CDR3 nucleotide sequence: TGCAGTGCTAGAGATAGTAGGAACGAGCAGTACTTC.

This chain uses TRBV5-1 with TRBJ2-7; D not resolved. The CDR3 sequence is 14 residues long. Germline lookup yields CDR1 SGHRS and CDR2 YFSETQ. Trimming removed 0 bases at V and 1 base at J, with 8 bases between. CDR3 nucleotide sequence: TGCGCCAGCAGCTTGGAGGGCTCGTCCTACGAGCAGTACTTC. Translating gives CASSLEGSSYEQYF. The variable domain in full, with the rest retrieved from reference TRBV5-1 and TRBJ2-7, is KAGVTQTPRYLIKTRGQQVTLSCSPISGHRSVSWYQQTPGQGLQFLFEYFSETQRNKGNFPGRFSGRQFSNSRSEMNVSTLELGDSALYLCASSLEGSSYEQYFGPGTRLTVT.

The gene calls are TRBV12-3 or TRBV12-4 and TRBJ2-7; D is possibly TRBD1 (5 bases). With 2 bases removed from V and 6 bases from J, the gap between germline ends came to 11 bases. The CDR3 sequence is 13 residues long. The CDR3 bases are TGTGCCAGCAGTTTATCAGGGTATGGCGAGCAGTACTTC. Protein: CASSLSGYGEQYF.

This clonotype was seen many times. This chain joins TRBV5-1 and TRBJ2-7, with 7 bases identical to TRBD1. The germline CDR1 and CDR2 sequences are SGHRS and YFSETQ. Trimming removed 3 bases from V and 3 bases from J; junction bases left unmatched: 6. The CDR3 extends over 14 amino acids. CDR3 DNA sequence: TGCGCCAGCAGCTGGAACCGGGACAGCTACGAGCAGTACTTC. Protein: CASSWNRDSYEQYF. The whole variable domain, remainder taken from reference TRBV5-1 and TRBJ2-7, is KAGVTQTPRYLIKTRGQQVTLSCSPISGHRSVSWYQQTPGQGLQFLFEYFSETQRNKGNFPGRFSGRQFSNSRSEMNVSTLELGDSALYLCASSWNRDSYEQYFGPGTRLTVT.

Note on this clonotype: Sequence at one end of the junction differs from germline and may be a read error. The V gene is TRBV2, the J gene TRBJ1-2; the D is unclear. The V gene's germline CDR1 is SNHLY and CDR2 FYNNEI. The CDR3 loop spans 13 amino acids. CDR3 sequence reads: CASSGASKYGYTF. The CDR3 bases are TGTGCCAGCAGTGGGGCGTCTAAGTATGGCTACACCTTC.

Worth noting for this clonotype: One base away lies a much larger clone, so this may be a sequencing read error. V is TRBV6-5 and J is TRBJ2-1; 12 bases match TRBD2. CDR3 length: 16 residues. Germline CDR1 MNHEY, CDR2 SVGAGI. V shed 10 bases, J shed 8 bases, and the junction held 15 bases outside the gene matches. CDR3 bases: TGTGCCACCGCGGAACTAGCGGGAGGAACTGGGGATGAGCAGTTCTTC. Its translation: CATAELAGGTGDEQFF.

This clonotype was counted ten times or more. The J gene is TRBJ2-7, the V gene TRBV20-1; 11 bases align to TRBD2. Trimming took 6 bases from V and 3 from J; bases not matched to a gene: 4. CDR1 is DFQATT, CDR2 SNEGSKA, per germline (reference sequence). The CDR3 totals 13 residues. CDR3 loop: CSAETSGVYEQYF. CDR3 nucleotides: TGCAGTGCGGAGACTAGCGGGGTCTACGAGCAGTACTTC.

This clonotype appeared a few times. The chain recombines TRBV5-6 with TRBJ2-7, with D perhaps matching TRBD1 or TRBD2 (6 bases each). This CDR3 comprises 15 residues. The V and J ends lost 4 bases and 3 bases respectively, with 17 bases between them. Germline V CDR1 and CDR2: SGHDT, YYEEEE. In DNA, the CDR3 is TGTGCCAGCAGCCAGGGGACTGCTCTTGACTACGAGCAGTACTTC. It is translated as CASSQGTALDYEQYF.

In its sample, this clonotype was seen many times. The chain is built from TRBV20-1 and TRBJ2-7; 7 positions match TRBD2. With 1 base clipped from V and 2 bases from J, the junction kept 8 bases outside the gene matches. CDR1 DFQATT and CDR2 SNEGSKA come from the germline V gene (reference sequence). The CDR3 is 15 amino acids. The CDR3 DNA sequence: TGCAGTGCTAGAGCAGATGAGGGGAGGGCCTACGAGCAGTACTTC. Translating gives CSARADEGRAYEQYF.

The gene calls are TRBV6-5 and TRBJ1-3, with 7 bases identical to TRBD1. CDR1 and CDR2 from the germline V gene are MNHEY and SVGAGI. This CDR3 spans 15 amino acids. V gave up 8 bases and J gave up 7 bases; unmatched junction bases: 14. The CDR3 region is CASSITGQGENTIYF. CDR3 nucleotide sequence: TGTGCCAGCTCGATAACCGGGCAGGGGGAGAACACCATATATTTT.